These 11 T cell receptor beta chains were sequenced from one sample in a study of blood T cell repertoires in COVID-19. Libraries were prepared by immunoSEQ multiplex PCR; TCRdb keeps only in-frame clonotypes and omits some of them. The sample lists around 250,000 clones; around 90% were seen once. Sample: PBMCs or T cells enriched from blood (not recorded which). These receptors came from a woman between 50 and 59 years old who had recovered from COVID-19.

V is TRBV6-5 and J is TRBJ1-1; maybe TRBD1 (5 bases). The CDR3 covers 13 residues. Trimming pared 4 bases from V and 4 bases from J, leaving 10 bases between. Germline V lookup: CDR1 MNHEY, CDR2 SVGAGI. The CDR3 spells CASSSGFRTEAFF. DNA of the CDR3: TGTGCCAGCAGTTCAGGGTTTCGCACTGAAGCTTTCTTT.

The chain uses TRBV21-1 and TRBJ2-4; the table's D gene call, TRBD2, was not cross checked with the DNA. TRBV21-1 is annotated as a pseudogene. This CDR3 comprises 15 residues. The CDR3 region has the DNA TGTGCCAGCATCAAGCGGGAGGAGGCCAAAAACATTCAGTACTTC. This translates into CASIKREEAKNIQYF.

This clone was counted a few times. The genes are TRBV28 and TRBJ1-5; tentatively, D is TRBD1 (5 bases). V lost 1 base, J lost 2 bases, and 12 bases lay in between. The CDR3 consists of 16 residues. CDR1 is MDHEN, CDR2 SYDVKM, per germline. The CDR3 reads CASSLFRRDRNQPQHF. In DNA form, the CDR3 reads TGTGCCAGCAGTTTATTCAGGCGGGACCGCAATCAGCCCCAGCATTTT.

V gene TRBV30 combines with J gene TRBJ2-7, with D perhaps TRBD2 (7 bases). The CDR3 totals 15 residues. Germline CDR1 GTSNPN, CDR2 SVGIG (reference sequence). Trimming took 0 bases from V and 2 from J, leaving 14 bases between them. CDR3 DNA sequence: TGTGCCTGGAGTGTACGAGGGGGGAGGGCCTACGAGCAGTACTTC. It encodes CAWSVRGGRAYEQYF.

The chain recombines TRBV3-1 (or the pseudogene TRBV3-2) with TRBJ1-1, with TRBD1 as a possible D gene (6 bases). CDR3 length: 14 residues. The germline gives CDR1 LGHDT, CDR2 YNNKEL (reference sequence). Trimming took 5 bases from V and 1 from J, leaving 11 bases between them. The CDR3 here is CASSYYRENTEAFF. Here the CDR3 DNA reads TGTGCCAGCAGCTACTACAGGGAGAACACTGAAGCTTTCTTT.

The chain links TRBV6-5 to TRBJ2-3, with D maybe TRBD2 (6 bases). This CDR3 has 14 residues. Germline V CDR1 and CDR2: MNHEY, SVGAGI. V was cut by 5 bases and J by 0 bases, with 9 bases left in between. CDR3 in DNA: TGTGCCAGCAGTCCACTAGCCAGCACAGATACGCAGTATTTT. Translated, it gives CASSPLASTDTQYF.

The V and J genes are TRBV19 and TRBJ1-1, with D possibly matching TRBD1 (5 bases). The V gene's germline CDR1 is LNHDA and CDR2 SQIVND (reference sequence). This CDR3 region has 12 residues. V was cut by 4 bases and J by 6 bases, with 9 bases left in between. The CDR3 protein is CASSKRQSEAFF. DNA for the CDR3: TGTGCCAGTAGTAAAAGACAGTCTGAAGCTTTCTTT.

The V call is TRBV6-2 or TRBV6-3, the J call TRBJ2-1, with D possibly matching TRBD1 (5 bases). CDR3 length equals 11 residues. Germline V gene lookup returns CDR1 MNHEY and CDR2 SVGEGT. The V end was cut by 2 bases, the J end by 10 bases, with 6 bases between. The CDR3 protein is CASSYRGEQFF. The CDR3 DNA is TGTGCCAGCAGTTACAGGGGCGAGCAGTTCTTC.

The chain couples TRBV11-3 to TRBJ2-1; TRBD2 matches at 10 bases. The CDR3 has 14 residues. J gave up 9 bases and V 4 bases, and 6 bases lay outside the gene matches. Per germline, CDR1 SGHNT and CDR2 YENEEA. The CDR3 DNA reads as TGTGCCAGCAGCTCAGGCTTAGCGGGAGGTGAGCAGTTCTTC. This translates into CASSSGLAGGEQFF.

V and J are TRBV19 and TRBJ1-2; D possibly corresponds to TRBD1 (5 bases). V was pared by 7 bases and J by 5 bases, with 17 bases between. Germline CDR1 LNHDA, CDR2 SQIVND (reference sequence). The CDR3 length is 14 residues. The CDR3 loop is CASNRPGGEYGYTF. CDR3 in DNA: TGTGCCAGTAACCGCCCGGGGGGTGAATATGGCTACACCTTC.

This clone was detected a few times. This chain uses TRBV3-1 (or the pseudogene TRBV3-2) with TRBJ2-7; 9 bases agree with TRBD1. The germline gives CDR1 LGHDT, CDR2 YNNKEL (reference sequence). V trimming: 2 bases; J trimming: 4 bases; junction bases outside the gene matches: 6. This CDR3 region has 15 residues. In DNA, the CDR3 is TGTGCCAGCAGCCAACCGGGACAGGGAAAATACGAGCAGTACTTC. It yields the protein CASSQPGQGKYEQYF.